Shown below are 28 T cell receptor beta chains from a single sample sequenced in a study of T cell repertoires in cytomegalovirus infection. Antigen specificity for these receptors is unknown. A single record per CDR3 protein comes from TCRdb applying MiXCR to the reads. Of fewer than 650,000 distinct CDR3 sequences listed, about 40% are singletons. Sequenced here: cultured PBMCs, sampled from culture after CMV antigen stimulation. The receptor set was obtained from a human donor in good health (CMV status not recorded). Some clones in this sample may be carry-over from other donors' samples.

This clonotype came up many times. J is TRBJ1-4 and V is TRBV7-2; TRBD1 agrees at 10 bases. Germline trimming cut 1 base from V and 7 bases from J; bases unmatched to any gene: 6. Germline CDR1 is SGHTA and CDR2 is FQGNSA. The CDR3 has 16 residues. CDR3 bases: TGTGCCAGCAGCTTAGTGGCCGGGACAGGGGCTGAAAAACTGTTTTTT. Protein sequence: CASSLVAGTGAEKLFF.

The chain joins TRBV7-2 to TRBJ2-5; 8 bases are a match to TRBD2. The CDR3 length is 15 residues. Losses at the gene ends were 5 bases for V and 5 bases for J; bases not matched to a gene: 10. CDR1 is SGHTA, CDR2 FQGNSA, per germline. CDR3: CASSPYGGAGETQYF. The CDR3 coding sequence is TGTGCCAGCAGCCCCTACGGGGGGGCGGGGGAGACCCAGTACTTC.

This chain connects TRBV19 to TRBJ2-7, with D perhaps given as TRBD1 or TRBD2 (5 bases each). CDR3 length: 13 amino acids. Trimming shortened V by 6 bases and J by 5 bases, and 14 bases separated the two germline ends. Germline assignment: CDR1 LNHDA and CDR2 SQIVND (reference sequence). The DNA of the CDR3 is TGTGCCAGTAGCTTGAGGGGCTCGGACGAGCAGTACTTC. Encoded protein: CASSLRGSDEQYF.

This clonotype has a handful of counts. The chain couples TRBV7-2 to TRBJ2-7; possible D gene TRBD1, 6 bases. Trimming shortened V by 2 bases and J by 5 bases, and 7 bases separated the two germline ends. The CDR3 spans 12 residues. Germline CDR1 reads SGHTA; CDR2 reads FQGNSA. The CDR3 DNA reads as TGTGCCAGCAGCTTAAGGGACAACGAGCAGTACTTC. This gives the protein CASSLRDNEQYF. The entire variable domain, with the rest obtained from reference TRBV7-2 and TRBJ2-7, is as follows: GAGVSQSPSNKVTEKGKDVELRCDPISGHTALYWYRQSLGQGLEFLIYFQGNSAPDKSGLPSDRFSAERTGGSVSTLTIQRTQQEDSAVYLCASSLRDNEQYFGPGTRLTVT.

V usage is TRBV19 and J usage is TRBJ2-7; the D is unclear. The CDR3 has 15 residues. Germline CDR1 LNHDA, CDR2 SQIVND (reference sequence). Trimming left V 9 bases short and J 3 bases short, with 21 bases between. The CDR3 nucleotides are TGTGCCAGCTCCCCCGCTAGGTACCACCTCTACGAGCAGTACTTC. Its translation is CASSPARYHLYEQYF.

This clonotype has just a few counts. The chain is built from TRBV7-9 and TRBJ2-3; maybe TRBD2 (5 bases). This CDR3 comprises 14 residues. CDR1 and CDR2 (germline): SEHNR, FQNEAQ (reference sequence). Trimming took off 5 bases at V and 1 base at J, with 10 bases between the two ends. The CDR3 is CASSVEGGTDTQYF. CDR3 DNA: TGTGCCAGCAGCGTAGAGGGAGGCACAGATACGCAGTATTTT.

Here the CDR3 DNA reads TGTGCCAGCAGCCCCGGACTAGCGGGGGCCGCCTACGAGCAGTACTTC. It translates to CASSPGLAGAAYEQYF. The chain combines TRBV7-2 with TRBJ2-7; 13 bases match TRBD2. Germline lookup yields CDR1 SGHTA and CDR2 FQGNSA. The CDR3 has 16 residues. V trimming: 5 bases; J trimming: 2 bases; junction bases outside the gene matches: 6.

The V and J genes are TRBV7-2 and TRBJ2-1; a weak D match, TRBD1 (5 bases). The V end lost 1 base, the J end lost 12 bases, and 10 bases lay between the germline ends. The germline gives CDR1 SGHTA, CDR2 FQGNSA. There are 12 residues in the CDR3. CDR3 sequence reads: CASSLGGSTQFF. In DNA, the CDR3 is TGTGCCAGCAGCTTAGGGGGCAGCACGCAGTTCTTC.

The genes are TRBV19 and TRBJ2-4; D gene uncertain. V was pared by 3 bases and J by 6 bases, with 15 bases between. This CDR3 has 15 residues. The germline V gene encodes CDR1 LNHDA and CDR2 SQIVND (reference sequence). The CDR3 here is CASSISGSALNIQYF. In DNA, the CDR3 is TGTGCCAGTAGTATCTCAGGATCGGCCCTAAACATTCAGTACTTC.

The chain links TRBV10-3 to TRBJ2-3, with 8 bases that match TRBD1. The CDR3 totals 16 residues. V was pared by 3 bases and J by 8 bases, with 13 bases of the junction left unmatched. Germline loops: CDR1 ENHRY, CDR2 SYGVKD. The CDR3 DNA reads as TGTGCCATCAGTGACAGGGGGCTAGTAACGGGTGGTACGCAGTATTTT. It codes for CAISDRGLVTGGTQYF.

Concerning this clonotype itself: This could be a read error, since a much larger clone is one nucleotide away. The chain is built from TRBV7-2 and TRBJ2-5, with 10 bases that match TRBD2. The CDR3 has 17 amino acids. Germline CDR1 reads SGHTA; CDR2 reads FQGNSA. Trimming cost V 6 bases and J 4 bases; bases outside gene matches: 14. CDR3 residues: CASSSSEERGGRETQYF. Written as DNA, the CDR3 is TGTGCCAGCAGTTCCTCGGAAGAGCGGGGGGGCCGAGAGACCCAGTACTTC.

The chain has TRBV7-9 and TRBJ2-3; D gene ambiguous. The CDR3 loop spans 13 amino acids. The germline CDR1 and CDR2 sequences are SEHNR and FQNEAQ (reference sequence). V lost 3 bases and J lost 4, with 8 bases in between. The CDR3 DNA sequence: TGTGCCAGCAGCTTTACTGCCTCAGATACGCAGTATTTT. Amino acid sequence: CASSFTASDTQYF.

The chain's CDR3 is CASSLVMTNEKLFF. The CDR3 DNA reads TGTGCCAGCAGCTTAGTGATGACTAATGAAAAACTGTTTTTT. The chain is built from TRBV7-2 and TRBJ1-4, with no clear D. The CDR3 consists of 14 residues. Germline V lookup: CDR1 SGHTA, CDR2 FQGNSA. Trimming stripped 1 base from V and 2 bases from J, with 5 bases between.

The J gene is TRBJ2-4, the V gene TRBV6-1; weak D call: TRBD2 (7 bases). Trimming left V 11 bases short and J 4 bases short, with 18 bases between. Per the germline V gene, CDR1 is MNHNS and CDR2 is SASEGT. CDR3 length: 14 amino acids. As DNA, the CDR3 is TGTGCCGCTGCCGGGGGGCAGGGTAAAAACATTCAGTACTTC. This gives the protein CAAAGGQGKNIQYF.

This clonotype has more than one count but fewer than ten. The chain couples TRBV2 to TRBJ1-6; D is unresolved. The CDR3 is 13 residues long. Trimming stripped 4 bases from V and 5 bases from J, with 6 bases between. Germline lookup yields CDR1 SNHLY and CDR2 FYNNEI. The CDR3 DNA reads as TGTGCCAGCAGTGGGCGCAATAATTCACCCCTCCACTTT. Translating gives CASSGRNNSPLHF.

The rearrangement joins TRBV19 to TRBJ1-5; D not certain. With 7 bases removed from V and 2 bases from J, the gap between germline ends came to 21 bases. The CDR3 contains 17 residues. From germline, CDR1 is LNHDA and CDR2 SQIVND (reference sequence). As DNA, the CDR3 is TGTGCCAGTAAACCCCCAGGCCCCATCTCCGGCAATCAGCCCCAGCATTTT. Translated: CASKPPGPISGNQPQHF.

This clonotype occurred a few times. This sequence joins TRBV7-2 and TRBJ2-1; D not resolved. Germline lookup yields CDR1 SGHTA and CDR2 FQGNSA. Trimming took 11 bases from V and 7 from J, leaving 6 bases between them. The CDR3 covers 9 residues. The DNA of the CDR3 is TGTGCCGGCATTAATGAGCAGTTCTTC. Translation: CAGINEQFF.

Concerning this clonotype: Mismatch with germline at one junction end may stem from a read error. The rearrangement joins TRBV29-1 to TRBJ2-1; D gene ambiguous. The CDR3 covers 14 residues. Germline-derived CDR1 and CDR2 are SQVTM and ANQGSEA. CDR3 sequence: CSVAISATYNEQLF. DNA of the CDR3: TGCAGCGTGGCCATCTCAGCTACCTACAATGAGCAGCTCTTC.

The chain links TRBV12-3 or TRBV12-4 to TRBJ2-3, with unresolved D. The V and J ends lost 6 bases and 7 bases respectively, with 11 bases between them. The CDR3 length is 12 residues. In nucleotides, the CDR3 is TGTGCCAGCAGCAAACGGGTCCATACGCAGTATTTT. Protein: CASSKRVHTQYF.

This rearrangement joins TRBV11-2 to TRBJ2-7, with D perhaps TRBD2 (6 bases). With 5 bases removed from V and 2 bases from J, the gap between germline ends came to 19 bases. The V gene's germline CDR1 is SGHAT and CDR2 FQNNGV. There are 16 residues in the CDR3. CDR3 in DNA: TGTGCCAGCAGCCCCGCGGGGCTGAGTGGCGCCTACGAGCAGTACTTC. Amino acid sequence: CASSPAGLSGAYEQYF.

This clonotype was seen a few times. This chain joins TRBV7-8 and TRBJ2-7; D may be TRBD1 or TRBD2 (6 bases each). There are 17 residues in the CDR3. Trimming stripped 5 bases from V and 5 bases from J, with 25 bases between. Germline V lookup: CDR1 SGHVS, CDR2 FQNEAQ. The CDR3 protein is CASSPLPGATPVHEQYF. The CDR3, as DNA: TGTGCCAGCAGCCCCCTTCCGGGGGCCACTCCGGTCCACGAGCAGTACTTC.

J is TRBJ2-1 and V is TRBV7-2; a weak D match, TRBD2 (6 bases). Trimming removed 1 base at V and 4 bases at J, with 14 bases between. CDR3 length: 16 amino acids. Germline CDR1 is SGHTA and CDR2 is FQGNSA. Here the CDR3 DNA reads TGTGCCAGCAGCTTAGTCGGGGGAGCCATTTACAATGAGCAGTTCTTC. Protein: CASSLVGGAIYNEQFF. Drawing the rest from reference TRBV7-2 and TRBJ2-1, the complete variable domain is GAGVSQSPSNKVTEKGKDVELRCDPISGHTALYWYRQSLGQGLEFLIYFQGNSAPDKSGLPSDRFSAERTGGSVSTLTIQRTQQEDSAVYLCASSLVGGAIYNEQFFGPGTRLTVL.

This clonotype was observed a handful of times. This chain joins TRBV10-3 and TRBJ2-3; D unresolved. Trimming removed 10 bases from V and 8 bases from J, with 19 bases in between. CDR3 size: 13 residues. Germline loops: CDR1 ENHRY, CDR2 SYGVKD. CDR3 protein: CATLGPYPGTQYF. The CDR3 DNA is TGTGCCACCCTCGGACCGTACCCGGGTACGCAGTATTTT.

This clonotype was counted a few times. The chain employs TRBV7-8 and TRBJ2-1; the D gene is possibly TRBD2 (6 bases). From germline, CDR1 is SGHVS and CDR2 FQNEAQ. CDR3 length equals 15 residues. V lost 0 bases, J lost 5 bases, and 11 bases lay in between. The CDR3: CASSLAGRWNNEQFF. CDR3 bases: TGTGCCAGCAGCTTAGCGGGGAGGTGGAACAATGAGCAGTTCTTC.

This clonotype was picked up a small number of times. This chain connects TRBV6-1 to TRBJ1-6; possible D gene TRBD1, 5 bases. The CDR3 totals 15 residues. Germline CDR1 is MNHNS and CDR2 is SASEGT. V gave up 1 base and J gave up 13 bases, with 17 bases separating them. Written as DNA, the CDR3 is TGTGCCAGCAGTGAAGGGGGACTCGGGGAATACCCCCTCCACTTT. It yields the protein CASSEGGLGEYPLHF.

The sample holds a few counts of this clonotype. V is TRBV7-8 and J is TRBJ2-7; the match to TRBD1 covers 9 bases. CDR1 is SGHVS, CDR2 FQNEAQ, per germline. CDR3 length: 16 residues. V lost 1 base, J lost 3 bases, and 7 bases stayed unmatched. CDR3 residues: CASSLGGWTGDYEQYF. For the CDR3, the DNA is TGTGCCAGCAGCTTAGGAGGGTGGACAGGGGACTACGAGCAGTACTTC.

This clonotype has only one observation. One end of the junction fails to match germline, which may point to a read error. The chain is built from TRBV11-3 and TRBJ1-1, with D possibly being TRBD1 (5 bases). In germline, CDR1 is SGHNT, CDR2 YENEEA. The length of the CDR3 is 12 residues. The CDR3 DNA sequence: TGTGCCAGAAGCTGGACGGGGGGAGAAGCTTTCTTT. Amino acids: CARSWTGGEAFF.

This clonotype was detected only a few times. The genes are TRBV7-2 and TRBJ2-3; 7 nucleotides align to TRBD2. CDR3 size: 16 residues. J was trimmed by 4 bases and V by 6 bases; bases with no gene match: 13. Germline values: CDR1 SGHTA, CDR2 FQGNSA. The CDR3 is CASSLVASGASDTQYF. The CDR3 DNA reads as TGTGCCAGCAGTCTGGTAGCCAGCGGGGCCTCAGATACGCAGTATTTT.